These T cell receptor beta chains were read from a single sample in a study of shared clonotypes between healthy human individuals. Some clones are missing from TCRdb's copy, which holds only in-frame ones; the method was immunoSEQ multiplex PCR. The table has 1.6 million or so clones, about 98.5% seen once. The sequencing input was naive CD4+ T cells sorted from blood. The source of these receptors is a man younger than 40 in good health. CDR3s include the opening cysteine and the closing phenylalanine or tryptophan. Each record gives: D gene, clone size, V gene, J gene, CDR3 DNA, CDR3 protein. The D gene is left open where the match is weak. The listing skips clone size in some rows; elsewhere it reads once, few, many or a size class.

D gene: TRBD2
clone size: .
V gene: TRBV4-3
J gene: TRBJ2-7
CDR3 DNA: TGCGCCAGCAGCCAGAGGGGGGGATTTAGCGGGACGACCCACGAGCAGTACTTC
CDR3 protein: CASSQRGGFSGTTHEQYF

D gene: TRBD1
clone size: .
V gene: TRBV7-6
J gene: TRBJ1-1
CDR3 DNA: TGTGCCAGCAGCCACGAATCATTAGCGGGACAGCTGAACACTGAAGCTTTCTTT
CDR3 protein: CASSHESLAGQLNTEAFF

D gene: .
clone size: .
V gene: TRBV7-9
J gene: TRBJ2-5
CDR3 DNA: TGTGCCAGCAGCTCCCCCGGGGGAGGCGGTACCCAGTACTTC
CDR3 protein: CASSSPGGGGTQYF

D gene: TRBD1
clone size: .
V gene: TRBV7-2
J gene: TRBJ2-2
CDR3 DNA: TGTGCCAGCAGCGCGCATCGGGACAGGGGGCCCGGGGAGCTGTTTTTT
CDR3 protein: CASSAHRDRGPGELFF

D gene: .
clone size: .
V gene: TRBV9
J gene: TRBJ2-2
CDR3 DNA: TGTGCCAGCAGCCTACGGGGGGCCGCGAACACCGGGGAGCTGTTTTTT
CDR3 protein: CASSLRGAANTGELFF

D gene: TRBD1
clone size: .
V gene: TRBV5-8
J gene: TRBJ2-7
CDR3 DNA: TGTGCCAGCAGCTACGGACAGGTGGCCTACGAGCAGTACTTC
CDR3 protein: CASSYGQVAYEQYF

D gene: .
clone size: .
V gene: TRBV7-2
J gene: TRBJ1-2
CDR3 DNA: TGTGCCAGCAGCTTACTGGGCCGAAACTATGGCTACACCTTC
CDR3 protein: CASSLLGRNYGYTF

D gene: .
clone size: .
V gene: TRBV6-1
J gene: TRBJ2-7
CDR3 DNA: TGTGCCAGCAGTGGATCCGGGCGCCCGTTTCCGGGATCCATCTACGAGCAGTACTTC
CDR3 protein: CASSGSGRPFPGSIYEQYF

D gene: .
clone size: .
V gene: TRBV11-2
J gene: TRBJ2-1
CDR3 DNA: TGTGCCAGCAGCTTAGAGGGACCATCCTACAATGAGCAGTTCTTC
CDR3 protein: CASSLEGPSYNEQFF

D gene: .
clone size: .
V gene: TRBV5-1
J gene: TRBJ2-1
CDR3 DNA: TGCGCCAGCAGCTGGGGGGCTAGCCCGAATGAGCAGTTCTTC
CDR3 protein: CASSWGASPNEQFF

D gene: .
clone size: once
V gene: TRBV11-2
J gene: TRBJ2-7
CDR3 DNA: TGTGCCAGCAGCTTAATTTCGATGGTATACGAGCAGTACTTC
CDR3 protein: CASSLISMVYEQYF

D gene: .
clone size: .
V gene: TRBV5-4
J gene: TRBJ1-1
CDR3 DNA: TGTGCCAGCAGCTTAAGCCAGGGTTATCGCGCTGAAGCTTTCTTT
CDR3 protein: CASSLSQGYRAEAFF

D gene: TRBD1
clone size: .
V gene: TRBV7-9
J gene: TRBJ2-2
CDR3 DNA: TGTGCCAGCAGCTCCGGGACAGGGAACCCCGGGGAGCTGTTTTTT
CDR3 protein: CASSSGTGNPGELFF

D gene: .
clone size: .
V gene: TRBV20-1
J gene: TRBJ2-7
CDR3 DNA: TGCAGTGCTAGAGAAGTCGAGCAGTACTTC
CDR3 protein: CSAREVEQYF